These T cell receptor beta chains were read from a single sample in a study of technical replicates of blood from a few donors. Clones were read by immunoSEQ multiplex PCR, and TCRdb kept only the in-frame ones, dropping some. The sample has about 90,000 clones; 85% to 95% are singletons. What was sequenced was T cells isolated from PBMCs. The receptor set was obtained from a human donor in good health. CDR3s include the opening cysteine and the closing phenylalanine or tryptophan. D genes are given only for firm matches. Size values are once, few and many counts, or a class for expanded clones, and some rows have none.

>TRBV7-8|TRBJ2-7|.|16|.
TGTGCCAGCAGCCCTCCATTTGGACAGCGCCGAAACGAGCAGTACTTC
CASSPPFGQRRNEQYF
>TRBV6-1|TRBJ1-4|.|12|.
TGTGCCAGCAGTGAAGGGCAGATGAAACTGTTTTTT
CASSEGQMKLFF
>TRBV15|TRBJ2-3|TRBD2|15|.
TGTGCCACCAGCATTAGACTAGCGGGCACAGATACGCAGTATTTT
CATSIRLAGTDTQYF
>TRBV19|TRBJ2-1|.|17|.
TGTGCCAGTAGCTCAGAGGCAGGGCAGGTCGGGTACAATGAGCAGTTCTTC
CASSSEAGQVGYNEQFF
>TRBV6-5|TRBJ1-2|.|12|.
TGTGCCAGCGGACAGAATCGCAACAGCTTCTCCTTC
CASGQNRNSFSF
>TRBV28|TRBJ1-4|.|15|.
TGTGCCAGCAGTTCCGCGGGTCCAACTAATGAAAAACTGTTTTTT
CASSSAGPTNEKLFF
>TRBV5-1|TRBJ2-3|.|15|.
TGCGCCAGCAGCGTCGTAGTGCCGAGCACAGATACGCAGTATTTT
CASSVVVPSTDTQYF
>TRBV7-9|TRBJ1-4|.|15|.
TGTGCCAGCAGCAAAGACAGAGCAACTAATGAAAAACTGTTTTTT
CASSKDRATNEKLFF
>TRBV5-5|TRBJ1-2|.|13|.
TGTGCCAGCAGCTTGGTCGCCGTACAGGGCGGTTTTTTC
CASSLVAVQGGFF
>TRBV27|TRBJ1-1|TRBD1|13|.
TGTGCCACTACCGGGACAGGGGGAACTGAAGCTTTCTTT
CATTGTGGTEAFF
>TRBV7-9|TRBJ2-7|.|11|.
TGTGCCAGCAGCCCAGGGGCCGAGCAGTACTTC
CASSPGAEQYF
>TRBV11-3|TRBJ2-6|.|17|.
TGTGCCAGCAGCTTAGAAGCGTGGAGCTCTGGGGCCAACGTCCTGACTTTC
CASSLEAWSSGANVLTF
>TRBV4-1|TRBJ2-2|TRBD2|18|.
TGCGCCAGCAGCCAAGGGACTAGCGGGAGAAGTAGGACCGGGGAGCTGTTTTTT
CASSQGTSGRSRTGELFF
>TRBV5-4|TRBJ2-3|TRBD2|19|.
TGTGCCAGCAGCAGCGCGGACTGGGGACTAGCGGGAGGGCCGGATACGCAGTATTTT
CASSSADWGLAGGPDTQYF
>TRBV11-3|TRBJ1-1|.|14|once
TGTGCCAGCAGCACCGGACTGAGGAACACTGAAGCTTTCTTT
CASSTGLRNTEAFF
>TRBV19|TRBJ1-5|TRBD1|15|.
TGTGCCAGTAGTGGAACAGGGGGTGGTAATCAGCCCCAGCATTTT
CASSGTGGGNQPQHF
>TRBV5-1|TRBJ2-1|.|14|.
TGCGCCAGCAGTAACCCTACCTCCTACAATGAGCAGTTCTTC
CASSNPTSYNEQFF
>TRBV6-1|TRBJ1-5|TRBD1|13|once
TGTGCCAGCACAAAGGACAGGGATCAGCCCCAGCATTTT
CASTKDRDQPQHF
>TRBV7-2|TRBJ2-1|.|18|.
TGTGCCAGCAGCCACGCAGGTCCCAACAGAAGCTCCTACAATGAGCAGTTCTTC
CASSHAGPNRSSYNEQFF
>TRBV19|TRBJ2-7|TRBD1|14|.
TGTGCCAGTAGTGCGGCCGGGACAGCCTACGAGCAGTACTTC
CASSAAGTAYEQYF
>TRBV11-2|TRBJ1-2|.|13|.
TGTGCCAGCATGCAATCGGAGAATCGGGGCTACACCTTC
CASMQSENRGYTF
>TRBV7-9|TRBJ2-3|.|11|once
TGTGCTCAGCCCAGGGGAGATACGCAGTATTTT
CAQPRGDTQYF
>TRBV11-2|TRBJ1-2|.|13|few
TGTGCCAGCAGCCCGCTAGGAGGGGCAGGCTACACCTTC
CASSPLGGAGYTF
>TRBV10-3|TRBJ2-3|.|14|.
TGTGCCATCAGTGCCCTAGGACAAACAGATACGCAGTATTTT
CAISALGQTDTQYF
>TRBV5-1|TRBJ2-1|TRBD1|16|.
TGCGCCAGCAGCGAAGCGGGACAGGGGGGACACAATGAGCAGTTCTTC
CASSEAGQGGHNEQFF
>TRBV6-1|TRBJ2-3|TRBD2|17|once
TGTGCCAGCAGTGAAGAGGATGTAGCGGGATGGACAGATACGCAGTATTTT
CASSEEDVAGWTDTQYF
>TRBV5-6|TRBJ2-7|.|14|.
TGTGCCAGCAGCTTGGGACAGTCTTCCTACGAGCAGTACTTC
CASSLGQSSYEQYF
>TRBV5-4|TRBJ2-3|TRBD1|16|once
TGTGCCAGCAGCTCGATATCCGGGACAGGGTTAGATACGCAGTATTTT
CASSSISGTGLDTQYF
>TRBV19|TRBJ2-5|TRBD2|15|.
TGTGCCAGTAGTATAGGCGGGAGGTTCCAAGAGACCCAGTACTTC
CASSIGGRFQETQYF
>TRBV7-5|TRBJ1-1|.|14|.
TGTGTCAGAAGCTTAATGGGAGAAATCACTGAAACTTTCTTT
CVRSLMGEITETFF
>TRBV5-1|TRBJ2-3|TRBD2|14|once
TGCGCCAGCAGAGTCCTAGCGGGCTCAGATACGCAGTATTTT
CASRVLAGSDTQYF
>TRBV27|TRBJ2-7|TRBD1|15|.
TGTGCCAGCAGCCCTCCGGGACAGGGGATCCGCGAGCAGTACTTC
CASSPPGQGIREQYF
>TRBV6-5|TRBJ2-3|.|14|.
TGTGCCAGCCGCCAGGCCCCGAACACAGATACGCAGTATTTT
CASRQAPNTDTQYF
>TRBV7-8|TRBJ1-3|TRBD1|15|.
TGTGCCAGCAGCTTGGGACAGGTTTCTGGAAACACCATATATTTT
CASSLGQVSGNTIYF
>TRBV11-2|TRBJ1-2|.|12|.
TGTGCCAGCAGCTCGGACAGCTATGGCTACACCTTC
CASSSDSYGYTF
>TRBV2|TRBJ2-2|TRBD1|14|.
TGTGCCAGTCGGACAGGGGGCAACACCGGGGAGCTGTTTTTT
CASRTGGNTGELFF
>TRBV6-1|TRBJ2-7|.|15|.
TGTGCCAGCAGAGAGTGGACATCTACTGTTTACGAGCAGTACTTC
CASREWTSTVYEQYF
>TRBV5-1|TRBJ1-1|TRBD1|14|.
TGCGCCAGCAGGGCCGGGACAGCGAACACTGAAGCTTTCTTT
CASRAGTANTEAFF
>TRBV4-1|TRBJ1-1|TRBD1|15|.
TGCGCCAGCAGCCCCCGTGGGACAGAGAACACTGAAGCTTTCTTT
CASSPRGTENTEAFF
>TRBV27|TRBJ1-5|TRBD1|13|.
TGTGCCAGCAGTTCGACAGGGGGCCAGCCCCAGCATTTT
CASSSTGGQPQHF
>TRBV9|TRBJ2-5|.|15|.
TGTGCCAGCAGCGTAGGGGGGGATAGGGCTGAGACCCAGTACTTC
CASSVGGDRAETQYF
>TRBV7-9|TRBJ2-7|TRBD2|14|.
TGTGCCAGCAGCTTAGGAGGACTAGCCTACGAGCAGTACTTC
CASSLGGLAYEQYF